Listed below are T cell receptor beta chains from one sample, sequenced in a study of identical twins. Each CDR3 protein gets one entry after TCRdb re-called the 5' RACE reads with MiXCR. The table lists around 1.7 million distinct CDR3 sequences, more than 30% of them singletons. The sample was cord blood. These receptor sequences come from a newborn girl in good health. CDR3s leave out the opening cysteine and the closing phenylalanine or tryptophan.

CDR3aa: ASSLKSLKIQY
v_gene: TRBV7-9

CDR3aa: ATSDGQGRGYT
v_gene: TRBV24-1

CDR3aa: SAFGGYEQY
v_gene: TRBV20-1

CDR3aa: ASSSRRVAGETQY
v_gene: TRBV12-3/TRBV12-4

CDR3aa: SAGRGGGYT
v_gene: TRBV20-1

CDR3aa: ASSYGAGRVANTEAF
v_gene: TRBV5-1

CDR3aa: SARPNTEAF
v_gene: TRBV20-1

CDR3aa: ASSQLAGGLGEQF
v_gene: TRBV11-2

CDR3aa: ASSPSSVGPTDTQY
v_gene: TRBV4-2

CDR3aa: SARRSGGGNEQF
v_gene: TRBV20-1

CDR3aa: ASNLGWGRGQGTNEQF
v_gene: TRBV7-2

CDR3aa: ASSSRRLSTGEQY
v_gene: TRBV27

CDR3aa: ATTGGPLYNEQF
v_gene: TRBV24-1

CDR3aa: ASSPQGIEQY
v_gene: TRBV18

CDR3aa: ASSADSGADTQY
v_gene: TRBV6-1

CDR3aa: SARVTGGYGYT
v_gene: TRBV20-1

CDR3aa: ASSLGSPSSYNSPLH
v_gene: TRBV7-9

CDR3aa: ATSDSGRGLSYNEQF
v_gene: TRBV24-1

CDR3aa: ASSLVTRRGANTEAF
v_gene: TRBV5-6

CDR3aa: ASSVVGGAYNEQF
v_gene: TRBV9

CDR3aa: ASSGQFRDRASYGYT
v_gene: TRBV6-1

CDR3aa: ASSYFGSRPPYEQY
v_gene: TRBV6-5

CDR3aa: ASSQEPSYYEPY
v_gene: TRBV14

CDR3aa: AISRTGGRVSTEAF
v_gene: TRBV10-3

CDR3aa: ASNQGGRDKNIQY
v_gene: TRBV2

CDR3aa: SGAGSAYEQF
v_gene: TRBV20-1

CDR3aa: ASSPVDLNTEAF
v_gene: TRBV28

CDR3aa: ASSVGFAAGDYGYT
v_gene: TRBV9

CDR3aa: SARQPAHGFT
v_gene: TRBV20-1

CDR3aa: ASSPGLAGGFEQF
v_gene: TRBV4-1

CDR3aa: ASSLGAHRGPNYGYT
v_gene: TRBV12-3/TRBV12-4

CDR3aa: ASTILAGGQTQY
v_gene: TRBV12-3/TRBV12-4

CDR3aa: ASSLEMGTLSNQPQH
v_gene: TRBV5-5

CDR3aa: AGSLYRGNYGYT
v_gene: TRBV27

CDR3aa: ASSHQQGGTEAF
v_gene: TRBV4-2

CDR3aa: SAATRPSYEQY
v_gene: TRBV20-1

CDR3aa: AIRGAGNNEQY
v_gene: TRBV10-3

CDR3aa: ASSSAGLGGTEAF
v_gene: TRBV28

CDR3aa: ASSLILAGDEQF
v_gene: TRBV7-9

CDR3aa: SATPSSGITDTQY
v_gene: TRBV20-1

CDR3aa: SARAGTSSYNEQF
v_gene: TRBV20-1

CDR3aa: AISNRLSYEQY
v_gene: TRBV10-3

CDR3aa: ASSESGGAPYNEQY
v_gene: TRBV25-1

CDR3aa: ASSYRRGYT
v_gene: TRBV12-3/TRBV12-4

CDR3aa: ASSFNTDMQY
v_gene: TRBV12-3/TRBV12-4

CDR3aa: ASSPHRDRAKNIQY
v_gene: TRBV3-1